Following are 22 T cell receptor beta chains from one sample sequenced in a study of blood T cells in healthy people across ages. The second PCR ran about 6 to 11 cycles with a sample-barcoded 5' primer and J-beta primers. One entry per CDR3 protein, called by TCRdb with MiXCR from the 5' RACE reads. The repertoire has roughly 500,000 distinct CDR3 sequences, 27% of them found once; the top ten carry approximately 17%. The sequenced material came from blood. These receptors were collected from a woman in her 70s in good health.

V and J are TRBV2 and TRBJ2-5; tentatively, D is TRBD2 (5 bases). The CDR3 is 14 residues long. Trimming took 8 bases from V and 4 from J, leaving 17 bases between them. Germline CDR1 SNHLY, CDR2 FYNNEI. The CDR3 DNA reads TGTGCCAGCGGCTTTGTAGAGGGTGGAGAGACCCAGTACTTC. This translates into CASGFVEGGETQYF.

This clonotype was counted a single time. The chain links TRBV11-1 to TRBJ2-1; tentatively, D is TRBD2 (6 bases). Deletions cut 5 bases from V and 14 bases from J, with 13 bases between. CDR1 is SGHAT, CDR2 FQDESV, per germline (reference sequence). The CDR3 covers 11 residues. This chain's CDR3 is CASSMKGGEFF. CDR3 nucleotides: TGTGCCAGCAGCATGAAAGGAGGGGAGTTCTTC.

The rearrangement links TRBV9 to TRBJ1-1; a possible D gene is TRBD1 (5 bases). Trimming removed 0 bases from V and 4 bases from J, with 13 bases in between. Germline loops: CDR1 SGDLS, CDR2 YYNGEE. This CDR3 has 15 residues. DNA of the CDR3: TGTGCCAGCAGCGTAGCCGGGGGTGGTGGCACTGAAGCTTTCTTT. This encodes CASSVAGGGGTEAFF.

This rearrangement joins TRBV6-5 to TRBJ1-2, with 7 nucleotides matching TRBD1. The CDR3 has 14 residues. V lost 5 bases and J lost 4; bases outside the gene matches: 7. The germline V gene has CDR1 MNHEY and CDR2 SVGAGI. The CDR3 DNA reads TGTGCCAGCAGTATAGATGGGACAGCCTATGGCTACACCTTC. Its translation is CASSIDGTAYGYTF.

A few counts support this clonotype. This rearrangement joins TRBV15 to TRBJ2-3; 10 positions match TRBD1. Germline V gene sequence: CDR1 LNHNV, CDR2 YYDKDF (reference sequence). The CDR3 is 16 amino acids. The V gene end was trimmed by 0 bases and the J gene end by 3 bases; junction bases not matched to a gene: 3. The CDR3 DNA reads TGTGCCACCAGCAGAGATAGGACAGGGGGGACAGATACGCAGTATTTT. Protein: CATSRDRTGGTDTQYF.

V gene TRBV21-1 combines with J gene TRBJ2-7. TRBV21-1 is given as a pseudogene. The CDR3 spans 13 residues. CDR3 region: CASKGQEVYEQYF. The CDR3 nucleotides read TGTGCCAGCAAGGGTCAGGAGGTCTACGAGCAGTACTTC.

The rearrangement joins TRBV6-5 to TRBJ1-1; D is unresolved. The germline CDR1 and CDR2 sequences are MNHEY and SVGAGI. Trimming shortened V by 6 bases and J by 1 base, and 12 bases separated the two germline ends. CDR3 size: 14 residues. Written as DNA, the CDR3 is TGTGCCAGCAGACGCAGAGGTCAGAACACTGAAGCTTTCTTT. This sequence encodes CASRRRGQNTEAFF.

The chain has TRBV29-1 and TRBJ2-5, with D maybe TRBD1 (6 bases). The J call may be mistaken, given a closer DNA end match to TRBJ2-1. The CDR3 sequence is 12 residues long. Germline V gene sequence: CDR1 SQVTM, CDR2 ANQGSEA. The CDR3 DNA sequence: TGCAGCGTTGGGGGGCCCTCCAATGAGCAGTTCTTC. Its protein is CSVGGPSNEQFF.

This clonotype occurred a few times. The chain couples TRBV6-6 to TRBJ2-5; 7 positions agree with TRBD1. The CDR3 runs 15 residues. The germline V gene encodes CDR1 MNHNY and CDR2 SVGAGI (reference sequence). Germline trimming cut 6 bases from V and 5 bases from J; bases unmatched to any gene: 12. This CDR3 is CASSYPQQGKETQYF. Written as DNA, the CDR3 is TGTGCCAGCAGCTATCCCCAACAGGGGAAGGAGACCCAGTACTTC.

The chain combines TRBV7-2 with TRBJ2-4; D is unresolved. The CDR3 sequence is 13 residues long. The V and J ends lost 1 base and 4 bases respectively, with 5 bases between them. The germline V gene encodes CDR1 SGHTA and CDR2 FQGNSA. CDR3 coding DNA: TGTGCCAGCAGCTTAGACGCTAAAAACATTCAGTACTTC. Translated: CASSLDAKNIQYF. Based on the CDR3 plus reference TRBV7-2 and TRBJ2-4, the full variable domain is GAGVSQSPSNKVTEKGKDVELRCDPISGHTALYWYRQSLGQGLEFLIYFQGNSAPDKSGLPSDRFSAERTGGSVSTLTIQRTQQEDSAVYLCASSLDAKNIQYFGAGTRLSVL.

This clonotype was observed many times. This chain joins TRBV6-6 and TRBJ2-1; possible D gene TRBD2, 6 bases. CDR1 and CDR2 from the germline V gene are MNHNY and SVGAGI (reference sequence). V lost 10 bases to trimming and J lost 0 bases, with 10 bases between them. This CDR3 comprises 13 residues. CDR3: CATQAGSYNEQFF. The DNA of the CDR3 is TGTGCCACCCAAGCGGGCTCCTACAATGAGCAGTTCTTC.

This clonotype appeared a few times. The J gene is TRBJ1-2, the V gene TRBV5-6; perhaps TRBD1 as D (5 bases). The CDR3 contains 14 residues. V lost 0 bases and J lost 8, with 14 bases in between. CDR1 is SGHDT, CDR2 YYEEEE, per germline. The CDR3 bases are TGTGCCAGCAGCTTGGACTGGGGCACGAGCGGCTACACCTTC. Amino acids: CASSLDWGTSGYTF.

The chain uses TRBV4-1 and TRBJ2-1; 8 bases are a match to TRBD2. The CDR3 is 14 residues long. V was pared by 3 bases and J by 6 bases, with 4 bases of the junction left unmatched. CDR1 is MGHRA, CDR2 YSYEKL, per germline. This chain's CDR3 is CASSHPTSANEQFF. The CDR3 nucleotides are TGCGCCAGCAGCCACCCGACTAGCGCCAATGAGCAGTTCTTC.

This clonotype was detected a few times. The chain is built from TRBV24-1 and TRBJ2-2; a weak D match, TRBD1 (6 bases). Germline loops: CDR1 KGHDR, CDR2 SFDVKD. There are 17 residues in the CDR3. The V end was cut by 9 bases, the J end by 0 bases, with 19 bases between. CDR3 coding DNA: TGTGCCACCTCCCCAGGGGCAAGCAGAACGAACACCGGGGAGCTGTTTTTT. This sequence encodes CATSPGASRTNTGELFF.

Worth noting for this clonotype: As the CDR3 is not closed by the conserved phenylalanine or tryptophan, this likely results from a read error. The V call is TRBV29-1, the J call TRBJ2-5; D remains unclear. CDR3 length: 14 residues. Trimming took off 2 bases at V and 2 bases at J, with 12 bases between the two ends. CDR1 and CDR2 from the germline V gene are SQVTM and ANQGSEA. The CDR3 DNA is TGCAGCGTTGAAATTAGCATGGGACAAGAGACCCAGTACTAC. Translation: CSVEISMGQETQYY.

This clonotype was counted between two and nine times. J is TRBJ1-4 and V is TRBV4-2, with D hard to call. Germline-derived CDR1 and CDR2 are LGHNA and YNFKEQ. This CDR3 is 15 amino acids long. Between the trimmed V and J ends, which lost 1 base and 4 bases, there was a span of 10 bases. In DNA, the CDR3 is TGTGCCAGCAGCCAAGGTCCTGGGGATAATGAAAAACTGTTTTTT. Its translation: CASSQGPGDNEKLFF.

The genes are TRBV5-1 and TRBJ2-5; the D is unclear. The CDR3 is 16 residues long. Trimming removed 2 bases at V and 0 bases at J, with 14 bases between. Germline values: CDR1 SGHRS, CDR2 YFSETQ. The CDR3 DNA follows: TGCGCCAGCAGCTTCGGGCCCAACCCGTACCAAGAGACCCAGTACTTC. It encodes CASSFGPNPYQETQYF.

This clonotype appeared a few times. The rearrangement uses TRBV7-2 and TRBJ1-5, with 10 bases fitting TRBD1. There are 16 residues in the CDR3. With 5 bases clipped from V and 6 bases from J, the junction kept 10 bases outside the gene matches. Germline values: CDR1 SGHTA, CDR2 FQGNSA. CDR3 sequence (DNA): TGTGCCAGCAGCACTCCCCCGGGACAGGGGAGTCAGCCCCAGCATTTT. It translates to CASSTPPGQGSQPQHF.

This clonotype was observed a handful of times. The V call is TRBV10-3, the J call TRBJ1-2; TRBD1 aligns across 12 bases. This CDR3 comprises 16 residues. Germline CDR1 ENHRY, CDR2 SYGVKD. V lost 2 bases, J lost 8 bases, and 9 bases stayed unmatched. As DNA, the CDR3 is TGTGCCATCAGTGAGAGGGGACAGGGGGCGCTTGGCGGCTACACCTTC. Its translation: CAISERGQGALGGYTF.

This clonotype was observed a few times. V gene TRBV4-1 combines with J gene TRBJ2-5; 9 positions match TRBD2. Germline trimming cut 0 bases from V and 2 bases from J; bases unmatched to any gene: 7. CDR1 is MGHRA and CDR2 is YSYEKL in the germline V gene. There are 17 residues in the CDR3. This CDR3 reads CASSQDPSGALQETQYF. The CDR3 DNA sequence: TGCGCCAGCAGCCAAGATCCTAGCGGGGCCCTTCAAGAGACCCAGTACTTC.

This clonotype was counted between two and nine times. The chain has TRBV24-1 and TRBJ2-1; TRBD2 might be the D (6 bases). The CDR3 spans 11 residues. Germline V gives CDR1 KGHDR, CDR2 SFDVKD. V lost 9 bases, J lost 5 bases, and 7 bases lay in between. The CDR3, as DNA: TGTGCCACCGGAGGGCACAATGAGCAGTTCTTC. It yields the protein CATGGHNEQFF.

This clonotype came up a few times. The DNA of the CDR3 is TGTGCCTGGAGTGGAGGGAGAAGGGGCGAGCAGTACTTC. It codes for CAWSGGRRGEQYF. V and J are TRBV30 and TRBJ2-7; tentatively, D is TRBD1 or TRBD2 (5 bases each). Germline V gene lookup returns CDR1 GTSNPN and CDR2 SVGIG (reference sequence). Trimming cost V 1 base and J 6 bases, with 13 bases left between them. The CDR3 sequence is 13 residues long.